The present TCR beta chain was sequenced within a study of CXCR3-negative and CXCR3-positive naive CD8 T cells. Points from the study as a whole: Naive CXCR3-negative cells resembled naive CXCR3-positive cells in TRBV-TRBJ usage; memory cells differed. TRB CDR3s of CXCR3-positive naive cells were more hydrophobic than those of CXCR3-negative naive cells. Naive subsets did not differ in surface CD5, and TRB CDR3 properties served to infer TCR strength.

cDNA libraries for TRB were generated by 5' RACE incorporating UMI labels. Using the 5' RACE reads, TCRdb records one entry per CDR3 protein without DNA. This sample's table reports approximately 90,000 distinct CDR3 sequences. Regarding this clonotype: Its antigen is unidentified.

The CD45RO-CCR7+CD27+CD95- phenotype denoted naive CD8+ T cells. Germline CDR1 and CDR2: SQVTM and ANQGSEA. The length of the CDR3 is 19 residues. The source is a human donor in good health. Some clones in this sample may be carry-over from other donors' samples. Sample: naive CXCR3+ CD8+ T cells from blood. Stated subset: CD45RO-CCR7+CD27+CD95- naive CD8+ T cells expressing CXCR3 (TNR3+). The V gene is TRBV29-1, the J gene TRBJ2-7; the TCRdb D gene call, TRBD2, has no DNA to confirm it. The CDR3 protein is CSVVGNRGGGTSGDYEQYF.